This T cell receptor (beta chain) is from a study of cytomegalovirus exposure and HLA in healthy donors. The PCR was carried out with 60 Vbeta primers and 13 Jbeta primers. Sequencing used immunoSEQ multiplex PCR; TCRdb keeps in-frame clones, though not all of them. In the table there are some 170,000 clones, more than 80% of which are singletons. In the case of this clone: Antigen: not known.

Study findings and constraints: Later analysis demonstrated an association between a missense DCLRE1C variant and TCR beta V- and J-gene trimming. Investigators reported 164 TCR beta chains as tied to cytomegalovirus. Reportedly, TCR beta sequences accurately predicted HLA-A and HLA-B alleles in most subjects.

Germline CDR1 is SGHAT and CDR2 is FQNNGV. The V end lost 5 bases, the J end lost 6 bases, and 20 bases lay between the germline ends. The CDR3 loop spans 16 amino acids. Participants comprised healthy donors of bone marrow. The origin of this receptor is a woman under 30 in good health and CMV-seropositive. The chain uses TRBV11-2 and TRBJ2-1; possibly TRBD2 for D (6 bases). Sequenced material: PBMCs. The CDR3 is CASSAPGVGTSNEQFF. CDR3 bases: TGTGCCAGCAGCGCCCCCGGAGTGGGGACTTCCAATGAGCAGTTCTTC.